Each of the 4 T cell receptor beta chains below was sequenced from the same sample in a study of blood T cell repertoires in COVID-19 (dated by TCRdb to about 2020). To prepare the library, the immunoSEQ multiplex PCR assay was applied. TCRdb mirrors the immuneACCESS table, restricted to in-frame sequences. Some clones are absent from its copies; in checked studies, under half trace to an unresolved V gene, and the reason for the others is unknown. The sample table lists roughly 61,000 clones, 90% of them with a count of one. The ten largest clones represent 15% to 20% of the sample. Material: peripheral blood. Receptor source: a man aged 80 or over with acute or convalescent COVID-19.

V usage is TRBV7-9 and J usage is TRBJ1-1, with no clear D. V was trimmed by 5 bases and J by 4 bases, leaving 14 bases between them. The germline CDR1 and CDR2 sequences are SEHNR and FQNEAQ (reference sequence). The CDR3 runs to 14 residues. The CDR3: CASSPRRSGTEAFF. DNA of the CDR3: TGTGCCAGCAGCCCACGACGCTCAGGCACTGAAGCTTTCTTT.

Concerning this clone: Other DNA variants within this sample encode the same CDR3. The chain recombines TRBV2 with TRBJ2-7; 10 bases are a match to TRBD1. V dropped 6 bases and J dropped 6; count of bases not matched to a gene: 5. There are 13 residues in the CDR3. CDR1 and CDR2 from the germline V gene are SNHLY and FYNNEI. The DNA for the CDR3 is TGTGCCAGCAGCCGGGACAGGGGTGGCGAGCAGTACTTC. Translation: CASSRDRGGEQYF. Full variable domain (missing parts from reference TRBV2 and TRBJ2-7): EPEVTQTPSHQVTQMGQEVILRCVPISNHLYFYWYRQILGQKVEFLVSFYNNEISEKSEIFDDQFSVERPDGSNFTLKIRSTKLEDSAMYFCASSRDRGGEQYFGPGTRLTVT.

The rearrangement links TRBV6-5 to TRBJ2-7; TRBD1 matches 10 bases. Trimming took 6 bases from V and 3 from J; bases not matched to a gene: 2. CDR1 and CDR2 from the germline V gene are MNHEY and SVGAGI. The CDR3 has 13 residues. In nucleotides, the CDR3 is TGTGCCAGCAGGAGGGACAGGGGCTACGAGCAGTACTTC. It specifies CASRRDRGYEQYF.

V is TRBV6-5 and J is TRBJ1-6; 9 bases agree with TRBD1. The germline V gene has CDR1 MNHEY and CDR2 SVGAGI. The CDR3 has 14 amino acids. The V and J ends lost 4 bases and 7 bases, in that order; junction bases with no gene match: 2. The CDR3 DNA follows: TGTGCCAGCAGTTCAGGACAGGGGAATTCACCCCTCCACTTT. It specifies CASSSGQGNSPLHF.